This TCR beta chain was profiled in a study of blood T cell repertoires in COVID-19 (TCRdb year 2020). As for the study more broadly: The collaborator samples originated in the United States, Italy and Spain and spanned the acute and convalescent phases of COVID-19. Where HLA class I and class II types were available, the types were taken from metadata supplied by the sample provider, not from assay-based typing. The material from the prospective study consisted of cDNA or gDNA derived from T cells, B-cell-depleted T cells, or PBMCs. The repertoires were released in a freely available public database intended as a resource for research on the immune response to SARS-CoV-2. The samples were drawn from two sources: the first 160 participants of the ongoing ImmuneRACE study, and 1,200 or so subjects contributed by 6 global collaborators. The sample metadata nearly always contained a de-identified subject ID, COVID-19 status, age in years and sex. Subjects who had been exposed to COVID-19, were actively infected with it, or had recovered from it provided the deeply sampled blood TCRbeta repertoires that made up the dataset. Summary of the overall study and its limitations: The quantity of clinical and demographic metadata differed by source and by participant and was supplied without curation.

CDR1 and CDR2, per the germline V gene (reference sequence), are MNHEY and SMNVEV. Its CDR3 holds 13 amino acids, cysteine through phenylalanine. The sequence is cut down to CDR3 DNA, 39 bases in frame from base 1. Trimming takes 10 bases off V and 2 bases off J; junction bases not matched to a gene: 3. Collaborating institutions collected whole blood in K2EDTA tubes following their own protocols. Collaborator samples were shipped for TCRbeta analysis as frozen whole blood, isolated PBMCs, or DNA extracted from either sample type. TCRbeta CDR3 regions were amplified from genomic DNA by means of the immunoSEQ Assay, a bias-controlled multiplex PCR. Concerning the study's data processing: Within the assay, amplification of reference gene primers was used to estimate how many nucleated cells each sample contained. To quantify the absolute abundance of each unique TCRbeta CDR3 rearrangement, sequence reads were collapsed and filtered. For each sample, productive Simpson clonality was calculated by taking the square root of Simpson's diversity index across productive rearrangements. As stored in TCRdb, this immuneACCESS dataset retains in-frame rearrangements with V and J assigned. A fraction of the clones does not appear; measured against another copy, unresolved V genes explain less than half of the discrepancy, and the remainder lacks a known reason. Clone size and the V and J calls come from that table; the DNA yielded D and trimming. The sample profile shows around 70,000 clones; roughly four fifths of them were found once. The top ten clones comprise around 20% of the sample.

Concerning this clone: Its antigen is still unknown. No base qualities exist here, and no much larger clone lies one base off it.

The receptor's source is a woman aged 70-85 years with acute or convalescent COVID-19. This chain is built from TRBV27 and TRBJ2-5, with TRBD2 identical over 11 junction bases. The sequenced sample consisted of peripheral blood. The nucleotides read TGTGCCACCGGGACTAGCGGTCAAGAGACCCAGTACTTC. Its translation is CATGTSGQETQYF.